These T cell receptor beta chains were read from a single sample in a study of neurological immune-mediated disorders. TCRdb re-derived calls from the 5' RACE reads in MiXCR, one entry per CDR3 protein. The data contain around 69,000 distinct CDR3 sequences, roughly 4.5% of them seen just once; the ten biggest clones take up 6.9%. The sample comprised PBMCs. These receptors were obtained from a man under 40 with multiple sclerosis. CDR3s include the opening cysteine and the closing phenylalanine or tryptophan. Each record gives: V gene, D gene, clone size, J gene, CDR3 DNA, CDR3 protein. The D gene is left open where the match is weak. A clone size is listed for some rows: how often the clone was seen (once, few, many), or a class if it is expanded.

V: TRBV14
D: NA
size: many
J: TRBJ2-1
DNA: TGTGCCAGCAGCCAAGATTTGGGCGTCTACAATGAGCAGTTCTTC
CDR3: CASSQDLGVYNEQFF

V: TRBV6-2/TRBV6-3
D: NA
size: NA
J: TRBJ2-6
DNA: TGTGCCAGCAGCTCTCAAGGGGCGCACGGGGCCAACGTCCTGACTTTC
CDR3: CASSSQGAHGANVLTF

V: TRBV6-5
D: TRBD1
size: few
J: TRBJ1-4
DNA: TGTGCCAGCAGTTACTCGACAGGGAGGAGTGAAAAACTGTTTTTT
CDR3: CASSYSTGRSEKLFF

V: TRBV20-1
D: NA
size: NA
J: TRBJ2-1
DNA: TGCAGTGCTCGTGATAAGGACTTCCCCTACAATGAGCAGTTCTTC
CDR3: CSARDKDFPYNEQFF

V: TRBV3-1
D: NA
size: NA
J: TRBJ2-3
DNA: TGTGCCAGCAGCCAAGACCCCCTTTACGGGGATACGCAGTATTTT
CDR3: CASSQDPLYGDTQYF

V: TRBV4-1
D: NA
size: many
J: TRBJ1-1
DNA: TGCGCCAGCAGCCGCCTGATTGGTGGGGACACTGAAGCTTTCTTT
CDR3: CASSRLIGGDTEAFF

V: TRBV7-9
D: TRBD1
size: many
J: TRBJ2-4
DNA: TGTGCCAGCAGCCCACGGCTAGGGGGACAGCAAAAAAACATTCAGTACTTC
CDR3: CASSPRLGGQQKNIQYF

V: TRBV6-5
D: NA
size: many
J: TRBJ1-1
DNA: TGTGCCAGCAGTTACTCGAGTAGCATTGAAGCTTTCTTT
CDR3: CASSYSSSIEAFF

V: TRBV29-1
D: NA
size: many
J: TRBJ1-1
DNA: TGCAGCGTTGCGAGGACGGAAACTGAAGCTTTCTTT
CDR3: CSVARTETEAFF

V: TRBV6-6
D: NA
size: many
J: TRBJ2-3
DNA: TGTGCCACCTTAGTTGCGACAGATACGCAGTATTTT
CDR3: CATLVATDTQYF

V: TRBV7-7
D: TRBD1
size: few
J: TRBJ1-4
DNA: TGTGCCAGCAGCTCTGGGACAGGGGATGAAAAACTGTTTTTT
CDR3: CASSSGTGDEKLFF

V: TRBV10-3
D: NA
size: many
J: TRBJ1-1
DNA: TGTGCCATCAGTGGGGGCGGGACTGAAGCTTTCTTT
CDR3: CAISGGGTEAFF

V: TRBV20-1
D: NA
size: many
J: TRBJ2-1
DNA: TGCAGTGCTAGTCCCCTGAACAATGAGCAGTTCTTC
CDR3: CSASPLNNEQFF

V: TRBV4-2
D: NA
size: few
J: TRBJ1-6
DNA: TGTGCCAGCAGCCAAGATACGGGGTATAATTCACCCCTCAACTTT
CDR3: CASSQDTGYNSPLNF

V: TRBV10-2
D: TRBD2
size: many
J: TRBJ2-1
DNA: TGCGCCAGCAGTGGGACTAGCAACAATGAGCAGTTCTTC
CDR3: CASSGTSNNEQFF

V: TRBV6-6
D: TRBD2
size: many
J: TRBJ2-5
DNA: TGTGCCAGCAGTTCTGGGACTAGCGGGGATCAAGAGACCCAGTACTTC
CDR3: CASSSGTSGDQETQYF

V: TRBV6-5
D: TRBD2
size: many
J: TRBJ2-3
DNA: TGTGCCAGCAGCCCCTATGTCCTAGCGGGGGGTGCCACAGATACGCAGTATTTT
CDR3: CASSPYVLAGGATDTQYF

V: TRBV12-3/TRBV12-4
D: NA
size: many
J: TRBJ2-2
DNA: TGTGCCAGCACCCCCCGGCTGAAGAACACCGGGGAGCTGTTTTTT
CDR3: CASTPRLKNTGELFF

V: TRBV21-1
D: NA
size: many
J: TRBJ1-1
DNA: TGTGCCAGCAGCAAACAGCGCAGGGGTACGGCTTTCTTT
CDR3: CASSKQRRGTAFF

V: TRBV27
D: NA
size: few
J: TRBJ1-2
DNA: TGTGCCAGCAGTAGTGCCCGGGCAGGGGACAACTATGGCTACACCTTC
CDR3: CASSSARAGDNYGYTF

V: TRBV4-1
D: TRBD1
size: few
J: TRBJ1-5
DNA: TGCGCCAGCAGCCGAAACAGGGGGGGCCAGCCCCAGAATTTT
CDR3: CASSRNRGGQPQNF

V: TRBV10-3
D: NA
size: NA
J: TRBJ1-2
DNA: TGTGCCATCAGTGAGGAGAGGGCGCGAAATGGCTACACCTTC
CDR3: CAISEERARNGYTF

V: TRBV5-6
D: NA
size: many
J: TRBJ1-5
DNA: TGTGCCAGCAGCTCTACGAACAGGAGGCAGCCCCAGCATTTT
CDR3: CASSSTNRRQPQHF

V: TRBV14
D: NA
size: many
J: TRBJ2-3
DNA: TGTGCCAGCAGCCCGGACTATAGTAAGCAGTATTTT
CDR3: CASSPDYSKQYF